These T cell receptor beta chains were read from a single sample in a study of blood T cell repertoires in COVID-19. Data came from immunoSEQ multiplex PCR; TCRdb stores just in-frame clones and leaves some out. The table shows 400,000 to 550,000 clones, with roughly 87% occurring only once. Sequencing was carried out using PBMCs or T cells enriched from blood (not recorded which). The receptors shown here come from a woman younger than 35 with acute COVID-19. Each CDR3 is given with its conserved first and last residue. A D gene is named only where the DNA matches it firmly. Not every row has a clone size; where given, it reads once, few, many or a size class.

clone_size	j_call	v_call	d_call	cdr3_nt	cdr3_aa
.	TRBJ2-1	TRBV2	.	TGTGCCAGCAACCCGGGGTCTAACGTTGAGCAGTTCTTC	CASNPGSNVEQFF
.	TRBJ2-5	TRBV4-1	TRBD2	TGCGCCAGCAGCAGAAGGACTAGCGGTCAAGAGACCCAGTACTTC	CASSRRTSGQETQYF
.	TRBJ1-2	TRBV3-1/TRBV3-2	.	TGTGCCAGCAGCCAAGATACCGGTCGAGCCGGCTACACCTTC	CASSQDTGRAGYTF
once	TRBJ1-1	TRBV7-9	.	TGTGCCAGCAGCCTCTTAGGCCCGGGCACTGAAGCTTTCTTT	CASSLLGPGTEAFF
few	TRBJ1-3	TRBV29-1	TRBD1	TGCAGCGCCGGGACAGGATCGGCGTCTGGAAACACCATATATTTT	CSAGTGSASGNTIYF
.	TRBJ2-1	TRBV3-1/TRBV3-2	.	TGTGCCAGCAGCCAAGATATCTCCAGCTCCTACAATGAGCAGTTCTTC	CASSQDISSSYNEQFF
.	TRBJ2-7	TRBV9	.	TGTGCCAGCAGCGGGGGGGTAACCCCCTACGAGCAGTACTTC	CASSGGVTPYEQYF
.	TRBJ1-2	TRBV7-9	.	TGTGCCAGCAGCTTAAAACAGACAGCGGGCTACACCTTC	CASSLKQTAGYTF
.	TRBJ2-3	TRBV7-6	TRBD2	TGTGCCAGCAGCCCTAGCGGGGGGATATATACGCAGTATTTT	CASSPSGGIYTQYF
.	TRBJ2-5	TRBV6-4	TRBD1	TGTGCCAGCAGTGACCCCGAAGGGACAGAACACCAAGAGACCCAGTACTTC	CASSDPEGTEHQETQYF
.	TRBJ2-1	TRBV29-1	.	TGCAGCGTTGAGGCCCCCTTGATCTTTGAGCAGTTCTTC	CSVEAPLIFEQFF
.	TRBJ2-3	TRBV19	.	TGTGCCAGTAGTATAGTAAACACAGATACGCAGTATTTT	CASSIVNTDTQYF
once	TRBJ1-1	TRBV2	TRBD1	TGTGCCAGCAGAGCAGACAGGGTAGGAGATACTGAAGCTTTCTTT	CASRADRVGDTEAFF
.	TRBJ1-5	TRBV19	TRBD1	TGTGCCAGTAGTACCCCCGGACAGGGGGTCAATCAGCCCCAGCATTTT	CASSTPGQGVNQPQHF
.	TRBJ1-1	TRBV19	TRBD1	TGTGCCAGTAGTGGACAGGGCGGCACTGAAGCTTTCTTT	CASSGQGGTEAFF
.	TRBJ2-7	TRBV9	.	TGTGCCAGCAGCTCTACAGGGACGGGCGAGCAGTACTTC	CASSSTGTGEQYF